This entry lists 12 T cell receptor beta chains sequenced from one sample in a study of T cells after yellow fever vaccination. A single record per CDR3 protein comes from TCRdb applying MiXCR to the 5' RACE reads. This table has some 160,000 distinct CDR3 sequences, around 9.3% appearing once. Sequenced here: CD8+ T cells sorted from PBMCs, sampled 45 days after the yellow fever booster vaccination. Receptor source: a man between 18 and 29 years old who received the YFV17D yellow fever vaccine.

The CDR3 DNA reads TGTGCCAGCAGCTTTGAGGGGAGCACAGATACGCAGTATTTT. Protein product: CASSFEGSTDTQYF. The rearrangement joins TRBV7-3 to TRBJ2-3, with D perhaps given as TRBD1 or TRBD2 (5 bases each). Germline CDR1 reads SGHTA; CDR2 reads FQGTGA. The ends were cut back, 3 bases at V and 0 bases at J, with 7 bases in the middle. The CDR3 contains 14 residues. The full variable domain, rest sourced from reference TRBV7-3 and TRBJ2-3, is GAGVSQTPSNKVTEKGKYVELRCDPISGHTALYWYRQSLGQGPEFLIYFQGTGAADDSGLPNDRFFAVRPEGSVSTLKIQRTERGDSAVYLCASSFEGSTDTQYFGPGTRLTVL.

The V and J genes are TRBV12-3 or TRBV12-4 and TRBJ2-2, with 9 bases fitting TRBD2. The J segment lost 4 bases and the V segment lost 6 bases, leaving 6 bases of the junction unmatched. The CDR3 is 15 amino acids. This CDR3 reads CASRRRGGLTGELFF. The CDR3 DNA reads as TGTGCCAGCAGACGGCGGGGGGGCCTCACCGGGGAGCTGTTTTTT.

This clonotype was picked up many times. The gene calls are TRBV20-1 and TRBJ1-2; 7 positions match TRBD1. The CDR3 has 13 amino acids. Germline CDR1 reads DFQATT; CDR2 reads SNEGSKA (reference sequence). Trimming cost V 5 bases and J 4 bases; bases outside gene matches: 7. The CDR3 here is CSARRDRVYGYTF. CDR3 DNA sequence: TGCAGTGCTCGACGCGACAGGGTCTATGGCTACACCTTC.

This clonotype was observed a few times. This chain joins TRBV6-6 and TRBJ2-7, with TRBD1 matching 9 bases. The length of the CDR3 is 15 residues. Trimming removed 2 bases from V and 3 bases from J; junction bases left unmatched: 5. CDR1 and CDR2 (germline): MNHNY, SVGAGI (reference sequence). This chain's CDR3 is CASSYQTGGYYEQYF. The CDR3 DNA follows: TGTGCCAGCAGTTACCAAACAGGGGGCTACTACGAGCAGTACTTC.

The CDR3 DNA is TGTGCCAGCAGGCAGGCCCCTAACTATGGCTACACCTTC. It yields the protein CASRQAPNYGYTF. V usage is TRBV6-5 and J usage is TRBJ1-2; D gene uncertain. This CDR3 has 13 amino acids. CDR1 and CDR2 from the germline V gene are MNHEY and SVGAGI. Trimming shortened V by 6 bases and J by 0 bases, and 8 bases separated the two germline ends.

This clonotype was seen more than once but under ten times. The chain links TRBV12-3 or TRBV12-4 to TRBJ2-3, with TRBD1 as a possible D gene (5 bases). With 5 bases removed from V and 3 bases from J, the gap between germline ends came to 12 bases. There are 14 residues in the CDR3. CDR3 in amino acids: CASSSSRATDTQYF. The CDR3 DNA is TGTGCCAGCAGTAGCAGCAGGGCTACAGATACGCAGTATTTT.

The chain carries TRBV15 and TRBJ1-2; 9 positions match TRBD1. Trimming took 7 bases from V and 9 from J; bases not matched to a gene: 9. Germline lookup yields CDR1 LNHNV and CDR2 YYDKDF (reference sequence). This CDR3 has 13 amino acids. CDR3 in amino acids: CATKGQGVPSYTF. The CDR3 nucleotides are TGTGCCACCAAGGGACAGGGAGTTCCAAGCTACACCTTC.

This clonotype was observed many times. The chain combines TRBV4-1 with TRBJ1-3; D not resolved. The germline V and J ends were trimmed by 5 bases and 1 base, with 12 bases remaining between them. Germline CDR1 and CDR2: MGHRA and YSYEKL. The CDR3 length is 15 residues. CDR3 region: CASSNPSISGNTIYF. Here the CDR3 DNA reads TGCGCCAGCAGCAACCCATCGATTTCTGGAAACACCATATATTTT.

The chain links TRBV15 to TRBJ1-5; TRBD1 is a possible D gene (6 bases). CDR3 length: 16 residues. V was clipped by 1 base and J by 1 base, with 11 bases between them. CDR1 and CDR2 (germline): LNHNV, YYDKDF (reference sequence). The CDR3 bases are TGTGCCACCAGCAGAGTTGGGGGGCCGAGCAATCAGCCCCAGCATTTT. Translation: CATSRVGGPSNQPQHF.

J is TRBJ1-1 and V is TRBV7-9; possible D gene TRBD1, 5 bases. Trimming pared 3 bases from V and 3 bases from J, leaving 14 bases between. Germline CDR1 reads SEHNR; CDR2 reads FQNEAQ (reference sequence). The CDR3 is made up of 15 amino acids. CDR3 DNA: TGTGCCAGCAGCTTGACGGGGGGTGTGGACACTGAAGCTTTCTTT. It encodes CASSLTGGVDTEAFF. The variable domain in full, with the rest retrieved from reference TRBV7-9 and TRBJ1-1, is DTGVSQNPRHKITKRGQNVTFRCDPISEHNRLYWYRQTLGQGPEFLTYFQNEAQLEKSRLLSDRFSAERPKGSFSTLEIQRTEQGDSAMYLCASSLTGGVDTEAFFGQGTRLTVV.

This chain joins TRBV27 and TRBJ2-7, with a possible D match to TRBD2 (6 bases). CDR1 and CDR2 (germline): MNHEY, SMNVEV (reference sequence). Trimming shortened V by 0 bases and J by 6 bases, and 24 bases separated the two germline ends. The CDR3 totals 18 residues. The CDR3 loop reads CASSLSLTLSEGPGEQYF. The CDR3, as DNA: TGTGCCAGCAGTTTATCCCTAACCCTCTCGGAGGGTCCGGGCGAGCAGTACTTC.

This chain joins TRBV5-1 and TRBJ2-7; no reliable D call. This CDR3 region has 14 residues. CDR1 is SGHRS, CDR2 YFSETQ, per germline. V lost 2 bases to trimming and J lost 3 bases, with 12 bases between them. CDR3 in amino acids: CASSLPTQSYEQYF. The CDR3 region has the DNA TGCGCCAGCAGCTTACCGACCCAGAGCTACGAGCAGTACTTC.